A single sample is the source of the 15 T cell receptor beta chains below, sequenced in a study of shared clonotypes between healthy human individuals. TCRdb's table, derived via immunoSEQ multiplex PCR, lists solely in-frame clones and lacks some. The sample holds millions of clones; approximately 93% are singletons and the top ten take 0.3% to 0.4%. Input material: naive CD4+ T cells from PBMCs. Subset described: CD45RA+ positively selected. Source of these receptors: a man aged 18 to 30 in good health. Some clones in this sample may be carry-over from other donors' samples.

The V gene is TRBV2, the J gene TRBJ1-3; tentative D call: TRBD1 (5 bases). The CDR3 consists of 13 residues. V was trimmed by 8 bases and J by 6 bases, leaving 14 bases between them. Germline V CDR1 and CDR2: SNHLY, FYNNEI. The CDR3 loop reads CASGSGRTNTIYF. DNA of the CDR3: TGTGCCAGCGGCTCAGGGAGAACAAACACCATATATTTT.

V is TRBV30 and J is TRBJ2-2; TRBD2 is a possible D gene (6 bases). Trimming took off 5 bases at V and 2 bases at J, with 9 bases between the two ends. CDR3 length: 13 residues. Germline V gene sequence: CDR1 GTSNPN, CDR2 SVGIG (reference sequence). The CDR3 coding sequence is TGTGCCTGGGGAACTAGCAACACCGGGGAGCTGTTTTTT. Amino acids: CAWGTSNTGELFF.

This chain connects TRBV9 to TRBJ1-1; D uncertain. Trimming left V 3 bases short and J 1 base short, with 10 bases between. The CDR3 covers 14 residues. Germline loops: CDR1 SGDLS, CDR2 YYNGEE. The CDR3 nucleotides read TGTGCCAGCAGCGCCCAAACTAAGAACACTGAAGCTTTCTTT. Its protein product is CASSAQTKNTEAFF.

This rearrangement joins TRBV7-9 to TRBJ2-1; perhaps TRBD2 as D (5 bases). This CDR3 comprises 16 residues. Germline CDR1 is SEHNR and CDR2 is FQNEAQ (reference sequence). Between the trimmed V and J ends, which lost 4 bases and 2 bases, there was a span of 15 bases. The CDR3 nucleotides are TGTGCCAGCAGCTCCCCCTCGGGGATTGCCTACAATGAGCAGTTCTTC. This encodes CASSSPSGIAYNEQFF.

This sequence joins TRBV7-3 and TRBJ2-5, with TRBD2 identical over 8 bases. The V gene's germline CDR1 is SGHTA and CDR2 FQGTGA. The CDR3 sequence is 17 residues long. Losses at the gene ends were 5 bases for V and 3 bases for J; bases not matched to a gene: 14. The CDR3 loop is CASSPHGRAGSEETQYF. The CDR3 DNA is TGTGCCAGCAGCCCCCACGGGAGGGCTGGGTCGGAAGAGACCCAGTACTTC.

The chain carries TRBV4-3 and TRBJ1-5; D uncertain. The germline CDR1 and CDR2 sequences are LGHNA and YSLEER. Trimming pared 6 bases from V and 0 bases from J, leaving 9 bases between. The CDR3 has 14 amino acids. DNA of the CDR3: TGCGCCAGCAGTGGCGAATATAGCAATCAGCCCCAGCATTTT. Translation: CASSGEYSNQPQHF.

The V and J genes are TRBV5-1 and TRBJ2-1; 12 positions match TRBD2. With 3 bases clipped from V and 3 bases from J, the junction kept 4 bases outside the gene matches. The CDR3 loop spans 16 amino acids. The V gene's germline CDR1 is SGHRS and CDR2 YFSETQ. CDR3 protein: CASSYGLAGFYNEQFF. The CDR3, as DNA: TGCGCCAGCAGCTACGGACTAGCGGGATTCTACAATGAGCAGTTCTTC.

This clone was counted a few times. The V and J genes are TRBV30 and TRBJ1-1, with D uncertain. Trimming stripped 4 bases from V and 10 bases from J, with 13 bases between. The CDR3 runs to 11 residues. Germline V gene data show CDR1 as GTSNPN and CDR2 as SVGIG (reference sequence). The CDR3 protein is CAWMGGFGAFF. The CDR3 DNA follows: TGTGCCTGGATGGGAGGATTCGGAGCTTTCTTT.

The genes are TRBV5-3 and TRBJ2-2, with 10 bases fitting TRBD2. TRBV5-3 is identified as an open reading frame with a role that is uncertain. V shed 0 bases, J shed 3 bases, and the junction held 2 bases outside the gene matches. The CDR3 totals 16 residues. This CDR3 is CARSLGAGGDTGELFF. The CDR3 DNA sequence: TGTGCCAGAAGCTTGGGAGCGGGAGGGGACACCGGGGAGCTGTTTTTT.

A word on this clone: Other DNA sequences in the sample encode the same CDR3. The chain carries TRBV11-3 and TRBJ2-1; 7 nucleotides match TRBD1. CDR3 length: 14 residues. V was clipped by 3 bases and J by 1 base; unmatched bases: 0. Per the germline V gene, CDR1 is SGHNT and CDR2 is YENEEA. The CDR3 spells CASSLTGSYNEQFF. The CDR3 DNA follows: TGTGCCAGCAGCTTGACAGGGTCCTACAATGAGCAGTTCTTC.

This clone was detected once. The CDR3 region is CASRDGQGGSNEKLFF. The CDR3 DNA follows: TGTGCCAGCAGGGACGGACAGGGAGGCTCTAATGAAAAACTGTTTTTT. The V gene is TRBV28, the J gene TRBJ1-4; 8 nucleotides line up with TRBD1. The CDR3 is 16 residues long. The germline V gene encodes CDR1 MDHEN and CDR2 SYDVKM. The V gene end was trimmed by 6 bases and the J gene end by 3 bases; junction bases not matched to a gene: 9.

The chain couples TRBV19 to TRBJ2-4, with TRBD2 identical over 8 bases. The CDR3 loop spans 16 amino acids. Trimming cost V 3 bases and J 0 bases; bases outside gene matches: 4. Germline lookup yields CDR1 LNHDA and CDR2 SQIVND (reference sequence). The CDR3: CASSITSGRAKNIQYF. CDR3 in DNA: TGTGCCAGTAGTATTACCAGCGGGAGAGCCAAAAACATTCAGTACTTC.

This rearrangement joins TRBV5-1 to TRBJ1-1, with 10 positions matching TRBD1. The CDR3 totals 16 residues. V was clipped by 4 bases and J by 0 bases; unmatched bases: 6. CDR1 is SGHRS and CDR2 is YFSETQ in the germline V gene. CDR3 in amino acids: CASSRDRGDLNTEAFF. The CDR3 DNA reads TGCGCCAGCAGCCGGGACAGGGGAGATTTGAACACTGAAGCTTTCTTT. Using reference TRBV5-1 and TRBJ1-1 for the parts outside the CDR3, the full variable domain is KAGVTQTPRYLIKTRGQQVTLSCSPISGHRSVSWYQQTPGQGLQFLFEYFSETQRNKGNFPGRFSGRQFSNSRSEMNVSTLELGDSALYLCASSRDRGDLNTEAFFGQGTRLTVV.

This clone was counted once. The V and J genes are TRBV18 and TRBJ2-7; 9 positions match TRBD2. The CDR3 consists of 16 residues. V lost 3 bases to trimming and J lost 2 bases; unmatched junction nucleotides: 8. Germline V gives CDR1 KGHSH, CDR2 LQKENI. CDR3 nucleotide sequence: TGTGCCAGCTCACCCCTCGACGGCGGGAGGGCCTACGAGCAGTACTTC. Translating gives CASSPLDGGRAYEQYF.

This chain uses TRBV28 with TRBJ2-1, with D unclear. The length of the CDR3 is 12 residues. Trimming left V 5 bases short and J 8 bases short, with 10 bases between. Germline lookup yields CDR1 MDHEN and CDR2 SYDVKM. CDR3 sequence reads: CASSGLGDEQFF. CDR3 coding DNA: TGTGCCAGCAGTGGCTTGGGTGATGAGCAGTTCTTC. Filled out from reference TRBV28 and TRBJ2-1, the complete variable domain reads DVKVTQSSRYLVKRTGEKVFLECVQDMDHENMFWYRQDPGLGLRLIYFSYDVKMKEKGDIPEGYSVSREKKERFSLILESASTNQTSMYLCASSGLGDEQFFGPGTRLTVL.